The clone carrying this T cell receptor (beta chain) was seen ten or more times. This CDR3 contains 15 residues. The germline gives CDR1 SGHTA, CDR2 FQGNSA. Germline trimming cut 2 bases from V and 1 base from J; bases unmatched to any gene: 1. The source of the sample is a study of response to subunit inactivated influenza vaccine. TCRdb reanalysed the RT-PCR reads using MiXCR and keeps one entry per CDR3 protein. The table includes under 200,000 distinct CDR3 sequences, around 10% detected once. This clonotype was obtained from a man between 45 and 75 years old who received an inactivated influenza vaccine. The J gene is TRBJ2-3, the V gene TRBV7-2, with 9 bases that match TRBD2. The sequencing used CD8+ T cells sorted from PBMCs, collected 23 months after vaccination. The CDR3 DNA reads TGTGCCAGCAGCTTACTAGCGGGACGCACAGATACGCAGTATTTT. Its protein product is CASSLLAGRTDTQYF.